The clone carrying this T cell receptor beta chain was seen a few times. The authors ran a second PCR of roughly 6 to 12 cycles using a sample-barcoded 5' primer and a J-beta primer mix. TCRdb called the 5' RACE reads again in MiXCR, with one record for every CDR3 protein. The sample has 920,000 or so distinct CDR3 sequences, roughly 45% seen once. V trimming: 3 bases; J trimming: 4 bases; junction bases outside the gene matches: 7. The CDR3 totals 15 residues. In germline, CDR1 is DFQATT, CDR2 SNEGSKA (reference sequence). The record originates from a study of blood T cells in healthy people across ages.

The TCR originated in a woman aged 55-70 years in good health. The chain carries TRBV20-1 and TRBJ2-2; 8 bases match TRBD1. Sequenced sample: blood. In DNA form, the CDR3 reads TGCAGTGCTAGGCTAAACAGGGGGTTCACCGGGGAGCTGTTTTTT. Protein product: CSARLNRGFTGELFF.